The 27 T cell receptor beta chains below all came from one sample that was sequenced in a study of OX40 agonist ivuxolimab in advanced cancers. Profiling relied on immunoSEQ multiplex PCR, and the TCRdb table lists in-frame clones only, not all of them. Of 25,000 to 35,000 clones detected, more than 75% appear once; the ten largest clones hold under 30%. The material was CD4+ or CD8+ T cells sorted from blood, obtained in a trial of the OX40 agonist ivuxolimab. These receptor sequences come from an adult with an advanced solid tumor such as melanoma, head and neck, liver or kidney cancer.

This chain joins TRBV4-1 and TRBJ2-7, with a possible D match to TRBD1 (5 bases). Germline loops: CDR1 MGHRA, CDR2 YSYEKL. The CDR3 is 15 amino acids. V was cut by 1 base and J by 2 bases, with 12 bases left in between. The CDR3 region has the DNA TGCGCCAGCAGCCAAGTCGATACGACAGCCTACGAGCAGTACTTC. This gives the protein CASSQVDTTAYEQYF.

CDR3 bases: TGCAGCGTGGGACAGGGTCATGAGCAGTTCTTC. Translation: CSVGQGHEQFF. The chain uses TRBV29-1 and TRBJ2-1; 9 positions match TRBD1. Germline-derived CDR1 and CDR2 are SQVTM and ANQGSEA. The ends lost 6 bases at V and 8 bases at J; junction bases unmatched: 2. This CDR3 comprises 11 residues.

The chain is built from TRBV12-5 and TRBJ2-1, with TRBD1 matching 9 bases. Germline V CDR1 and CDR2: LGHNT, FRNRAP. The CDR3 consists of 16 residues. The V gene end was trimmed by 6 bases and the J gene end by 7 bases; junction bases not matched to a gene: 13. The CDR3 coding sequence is TGTGCTAGTGGGGACGCCGGGACAGGGCATACGAATGAGCAGTTCTTC. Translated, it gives CASGDAGTGHTNEQFF.

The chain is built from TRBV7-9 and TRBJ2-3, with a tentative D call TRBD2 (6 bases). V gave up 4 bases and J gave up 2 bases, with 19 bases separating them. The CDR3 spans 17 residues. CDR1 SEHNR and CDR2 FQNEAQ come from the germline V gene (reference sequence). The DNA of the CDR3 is TGTGCCAGCAGCTCAAGGTCGGGGGACCACCACACAGATACGCAGTATTTT. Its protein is CASSSRSGDHHTDTQYF. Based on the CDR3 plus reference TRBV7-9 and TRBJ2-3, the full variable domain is DTGVSQNPRHKITKRGQNVTFRCDPISEHNRLYWYRQTLGQGPEFLTYFQNEAQLEKSRLLSDRFSAERPKGSFSTLEIQRTEQGDSAMYLCASSSRSGDHHTDTQYFGPGTRLTVL.

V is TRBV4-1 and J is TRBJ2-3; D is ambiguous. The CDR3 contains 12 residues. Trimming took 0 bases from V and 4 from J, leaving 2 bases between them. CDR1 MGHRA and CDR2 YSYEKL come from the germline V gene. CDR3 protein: CASSQESDTQYF. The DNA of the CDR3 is TGCGCCAGCAGCCAAGAGTCAGATACGCAGTATTTT.

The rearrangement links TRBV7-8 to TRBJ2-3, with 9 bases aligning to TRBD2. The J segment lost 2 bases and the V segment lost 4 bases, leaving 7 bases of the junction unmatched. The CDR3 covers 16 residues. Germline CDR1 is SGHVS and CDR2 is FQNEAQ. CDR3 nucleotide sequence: TGTGCCAGCAGCTATAGAAGGACTAGCGCCACAGATACGCAGTATTTT. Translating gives CASSYRRTSATDTQYF.

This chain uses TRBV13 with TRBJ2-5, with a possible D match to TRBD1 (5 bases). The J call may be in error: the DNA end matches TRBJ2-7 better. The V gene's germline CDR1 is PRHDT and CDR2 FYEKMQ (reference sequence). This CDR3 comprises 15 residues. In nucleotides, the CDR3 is TGTGCCAGCAGCTTATCTCTAGGGGTTGGGTACGAGCAGTACTTC. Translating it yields CASSLSLGVGYEQYF.

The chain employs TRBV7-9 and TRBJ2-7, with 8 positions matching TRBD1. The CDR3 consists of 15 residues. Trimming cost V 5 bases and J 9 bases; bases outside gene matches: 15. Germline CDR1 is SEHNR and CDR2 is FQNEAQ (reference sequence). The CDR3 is CASSPSGTGALVQYF. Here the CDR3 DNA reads TGTGCCAGCAGCCCGTCCGGGACAGGCGCTTTGGTGCAGTACTTC.

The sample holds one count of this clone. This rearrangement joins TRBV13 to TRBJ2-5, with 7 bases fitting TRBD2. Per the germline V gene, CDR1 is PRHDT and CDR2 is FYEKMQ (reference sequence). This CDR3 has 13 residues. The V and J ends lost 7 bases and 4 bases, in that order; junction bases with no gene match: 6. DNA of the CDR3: TGTGCCAGCACCCTAAGCGGGATAGAGACCCAGTACTTC. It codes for CASTLSGIETQYF.

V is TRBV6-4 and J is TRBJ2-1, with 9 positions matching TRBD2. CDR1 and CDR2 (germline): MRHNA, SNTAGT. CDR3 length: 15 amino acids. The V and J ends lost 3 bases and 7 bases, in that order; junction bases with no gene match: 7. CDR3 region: CASSDVAGVSNEQFF. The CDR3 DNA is TGTGCCAGCAGTGATGTAGCGGGAGTGTCAAATGAGCAGTTCTTC.

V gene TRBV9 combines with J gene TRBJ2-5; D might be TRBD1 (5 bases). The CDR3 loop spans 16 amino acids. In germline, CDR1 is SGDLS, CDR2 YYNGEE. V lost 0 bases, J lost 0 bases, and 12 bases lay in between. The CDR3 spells CASSVEGSVHQETQYF. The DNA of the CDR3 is TGTGCCAGCAGCGTAGAGGGGTCGGTACACCAAGAGACCCAGTACTTC.

The CDR3 reads CASSSGSAWGGELFF. DNA for the CDR3: TGTGCCAGCAGCTCAGGGTCAGCTTGGGGCGGGGAGCTGTTTTTT. The rearrangement joins TRBV7-3 to TRBJ2-2; TRBD1 is a possible D gene (5 bases). The CDR3 covers 15 residues. CDR1 and CDR2 from the germline V gene are SGHTA and FQGTGA. Trimming removed 4 bases from V and 7 bases from J, with 16 bases in between.

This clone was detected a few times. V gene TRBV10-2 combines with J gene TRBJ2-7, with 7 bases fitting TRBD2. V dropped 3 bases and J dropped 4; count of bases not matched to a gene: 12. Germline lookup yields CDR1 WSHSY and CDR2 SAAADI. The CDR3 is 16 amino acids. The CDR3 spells CASSDYLGTNSYEQYF. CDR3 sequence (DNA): TGCGCCAGCAGTGATTACCTCGGGACTAACTCTTACGAGCAGTACTTC.

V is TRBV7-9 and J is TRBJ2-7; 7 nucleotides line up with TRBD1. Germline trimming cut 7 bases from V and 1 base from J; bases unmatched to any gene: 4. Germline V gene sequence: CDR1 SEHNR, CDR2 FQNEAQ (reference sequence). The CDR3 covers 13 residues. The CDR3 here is CASTGDSSYEQYF. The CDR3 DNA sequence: TGTGCCAGCACCGGGGACAGTTCCTACGAGCAGTACTTC.

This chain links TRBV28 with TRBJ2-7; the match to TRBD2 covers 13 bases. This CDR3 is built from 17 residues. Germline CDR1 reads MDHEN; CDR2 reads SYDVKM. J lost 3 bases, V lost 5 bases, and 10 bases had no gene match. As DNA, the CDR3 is TGTGCCAGCAGTCTAGGACTAGCGGGAGTCTCCAGCTACGAGCAGTACTTC. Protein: CASSLGLAGVSSYEQYF.

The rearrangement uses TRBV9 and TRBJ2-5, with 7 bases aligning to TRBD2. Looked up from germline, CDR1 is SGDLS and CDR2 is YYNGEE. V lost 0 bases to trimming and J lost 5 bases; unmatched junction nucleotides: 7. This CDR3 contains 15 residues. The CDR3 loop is CASSVGASGKETQYF. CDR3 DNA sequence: TGTGCCAGCAGCGTAGGGGCTAGCGGTAAGGAGACCCAGTACTTC.

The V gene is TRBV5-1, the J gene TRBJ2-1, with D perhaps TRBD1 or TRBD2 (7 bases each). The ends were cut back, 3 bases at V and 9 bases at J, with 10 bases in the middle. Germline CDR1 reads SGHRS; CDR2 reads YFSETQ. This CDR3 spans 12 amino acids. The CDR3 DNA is TGCGCCAGCAGCTCCAGGGGGGGTGAGCAGTTCTTC. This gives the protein CASSSRGGEQFF.

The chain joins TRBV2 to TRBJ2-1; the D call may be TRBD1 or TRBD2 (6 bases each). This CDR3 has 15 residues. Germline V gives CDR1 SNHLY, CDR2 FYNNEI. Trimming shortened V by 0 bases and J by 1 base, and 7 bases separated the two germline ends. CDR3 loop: CASSEAGGSYNEQFF. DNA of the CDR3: TGTGCCAGCAGTGAAGCAGGGGGGTCCTACAATGAGCAGTTCTTC.

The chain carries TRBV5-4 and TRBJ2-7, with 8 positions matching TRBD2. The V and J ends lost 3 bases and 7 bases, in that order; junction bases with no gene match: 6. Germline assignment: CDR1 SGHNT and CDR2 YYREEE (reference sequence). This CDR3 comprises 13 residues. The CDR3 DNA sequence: TGTGCCAGCAGCTCAGGACTAGCTCGAGAGCAGTACTTC. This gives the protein CASSSGLAREQYF.

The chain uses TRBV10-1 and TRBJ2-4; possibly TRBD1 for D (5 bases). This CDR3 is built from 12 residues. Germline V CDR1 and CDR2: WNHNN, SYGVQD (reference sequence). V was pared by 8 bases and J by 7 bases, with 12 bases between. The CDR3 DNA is TGCGCCAGCGTAGAAGGGGTGAACATTCAGTACTTC. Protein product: CASVEGVNIQYF.

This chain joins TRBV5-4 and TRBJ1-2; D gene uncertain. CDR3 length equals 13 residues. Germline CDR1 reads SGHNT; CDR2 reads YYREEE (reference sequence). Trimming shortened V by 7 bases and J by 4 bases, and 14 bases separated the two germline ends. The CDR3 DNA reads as TGTGCCAGCCCACCAGGAAAGACCTATGGCTACACCTTC. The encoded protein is CASPPGKTYGYTF.

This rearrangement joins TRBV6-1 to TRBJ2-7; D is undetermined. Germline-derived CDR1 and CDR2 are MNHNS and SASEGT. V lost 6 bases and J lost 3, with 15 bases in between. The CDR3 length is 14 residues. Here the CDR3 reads CASSPQRTRYEQYF. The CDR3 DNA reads TGTGCCAGCAGCCCACAGAGAACCCGCTACGAGCAGTACTTC.

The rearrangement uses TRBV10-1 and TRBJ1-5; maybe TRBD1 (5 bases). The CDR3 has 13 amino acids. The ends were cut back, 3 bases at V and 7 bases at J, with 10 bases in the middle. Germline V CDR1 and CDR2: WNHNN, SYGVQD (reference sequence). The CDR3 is CASSERGRQPQHF. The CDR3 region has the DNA TGCGCCAGCAGTGAAAGGGGACGACAGCCCCAGCATTTT.

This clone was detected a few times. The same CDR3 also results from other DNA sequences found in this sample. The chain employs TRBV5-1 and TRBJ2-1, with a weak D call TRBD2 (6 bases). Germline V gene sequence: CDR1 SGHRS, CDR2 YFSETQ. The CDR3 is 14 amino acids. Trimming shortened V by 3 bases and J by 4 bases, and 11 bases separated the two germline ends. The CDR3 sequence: CASSSAGGYNEQFF. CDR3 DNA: TGCGCCAGCAGCTCCGCTGGGGGGTACAATGAGCAGTTCTTC.

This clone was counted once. As DNA, the CDR3 is TGTGCCAGCAGTTTAGGCTACTACGAGCAGTACTTC. It is translated as CASSLGYYEQYF. This chain joins TRBV6-4 and TRBJ2-7, with D unresolved. The CDR3 runs 12 residues. V lost 5 bases to trimming and J lost 3 bases, with 8 bases between them. The germline V gene encodes CDR1 MRHNA and CDR2 SNTAGT.

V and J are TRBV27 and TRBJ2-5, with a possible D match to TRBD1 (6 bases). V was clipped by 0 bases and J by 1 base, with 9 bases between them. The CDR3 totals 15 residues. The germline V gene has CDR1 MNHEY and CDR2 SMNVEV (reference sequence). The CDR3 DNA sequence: TGTGCCAGCAGTTTATCAACAGGGATCCAAGAGACCCAGTACTTC. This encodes CASSLSTGIQETQYF.

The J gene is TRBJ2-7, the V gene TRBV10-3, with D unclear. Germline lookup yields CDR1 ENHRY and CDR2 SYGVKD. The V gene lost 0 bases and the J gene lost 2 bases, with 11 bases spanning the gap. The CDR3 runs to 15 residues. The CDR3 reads CAISESESAAYEQYF. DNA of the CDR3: TGTGCCATCAGTGAGTCGGAGTCAGCTGCCTACGAGCAGTACTTC.